This is a list of T cell receptor beta chains from one sample in a study of regulatory T cells in long-lasting Graves disease. TCRdb reprocessed the multiplex PCR reads with MiXCR, giving one entry per CDR3 protein. The sample lists some 420,000 distinct CDR3 sequences, under 25% seen once, with approximately 14% in the top ten. Sequenced material: peripheral blood mononuclear cells (PBMCs), taken when the disease was refractory, from a patient treated with antithyroid drugs. The source of these receptors is a female donor with Graves disease. CDR3s include the opening cysteine and the closing phenylalanine or tryptophan. D genes are given only for firm matches. Clone size is shown for a subset of rows, as once, few, many or a class of expanded clone.

v_gene	j_gene	abundance	d_gene	CDR3aa	CDR3nt
TRBV15	TRBJ1-5	-	-	CATSRAPQGVGQPQHF	TGTGCCACCAGCAGAGCACCGCAGGGAGTAGGTCAGCCCCAGCATTTT
TRBV29-1	TRBJ2-5	many	-	CSVRGVTQETQYF	TGCAGCGTTCGGGGTGTCACCCAAGAGACCCAGTACTTC
TRBV11-2	TRBJ1-3	many	TRBD1	CASSFNRGSGNTIYF	TGTGCCAGCAGCTTTAACAGGGGTAGTGGAAACACCATATATTTT
TRBV28	TRBJ2-2	many	TRBD1	CASSFLFETGDTGELFF	TGTGCCAGCAGTTTCTTATTCGAGACAGGGGACACCGGGGAGCTGTTTTTT
TRBV7-8	TRBJ2-2	many	-	CASSLDSNTGELFF	TGTGCCAGCAGTCTCGACTCGAACACCGGGGAGCTGTTTTTT
TRBV12-3/TRBV12-4	TRBJ1-1	many	-	CASVRTAGNTEAFF	TGTGCCAGCGTCCGGACGGCGGGGAACACTGAAGCTTTCTTT
TRBV4-1	TRBJ2-3	-	-	CASSHEELAPGDTQYF	TGCGCCAGCAGCCACGAAGAACTAGCCCCGGGAGATACGCAGTATTTT
TRBV7-9	TRBJ1-5	few	-	CASSKTDDQPQHF	TGTGCCAGCAGCAAGACAGATGATCAGCCCCAGCATTTT
TRBV2	TRBJ1-1	many	TRBD1	CASSGDRGTEAFF	TGTGCCAGCTCCGGGGACAGGGGCACTGAAGCTTTCTTT
TRBV6-1	TRBJ2-1	-	-	CASSELRDNEQFF	TGTGCCAGCAGTGAACTTAGGGACAATGAGCAGTTCTTC
TRBV11-2	TRBJ2-2	few	-	CASRKPGQKTGELFF	TGTGCCAGCAGGAAACCGGGACAAAAGACCGGGGAGCTGTTTTTT
TRBV12-3/TRBV12-4	TRBJ1-2	many	-	CASSHYTF	TGTGCCAGCTCCCATTACACCTTC
TRBV5-1	TRBJ1-5	few	-	CASSLSDSRNQPQHF	TGCGCCAGCAGCTTGTCAGACAGCCGGAATCAGCCCCAGCATTTT
TRBV7-9	TRBJ2-2	few	TRBD1	CASSHKTGQDTGELFF	TGTGCCAGCAGCCACAAAACGGGACAGGACACCGGGGAGCTGTTTTTT
TRBV6-1	TRBJ1-5	many	-	CASQRTVFGNQPQHF	TGTGCCAGCCAACGGACCGTCTTCGGCAATCAGCCCCAGCATTTT
TRBV12-3/TRBV12-4	TRBJ2-2	many	-	CASSPQQGSGELFF	TGTGCCAGCAGCCCCCAACAGGGTTCCGGGGAGCTGTTTTTT
TRBV7-2	TRBJ2-7	few	-	CASTFLPTTYEQYF	TGTGCCAGCACCTTTCTTCCCACTACCTACGAGCAGTACTTC
TRBV19	TRBJ2-7	few	TRBD1	CASSNGQGQGEQYF	TGTGCCAGTAGCAACGGACAGGGGCAAGGGGAGCAGTACTTC
TRBV7-3	TRBJ2-2	-	-	CASSLNGELGELFF	TGTGCCAGCAGCTTAAATGGAGAGCTGGGGGAGCTGTTTTTT
TRBV12-3/TRBV12-4	TRBJ2-7	many	TRBD1	CASSPRQGGVRGEQYF	TGTGCCAGCAGTCCACGACAGGGGGGCGTTAGGGGAGAGCAGTACTTC
TRBV2	TRBJ1-6	many	-	CASTPRDSYNSPLHF	TGTGCCAGCACTCCGAGAGACTCCTATAATTCACCCCTCCACTTT
TRBV6-1	TRBJ1-2	few	-	CASSRPINYGYTF	TGTGCCAGCAGCCGACCCATTAACTATGGCTACACCTTC
TRBV19	TRBJ1-5	-	-	CASSTTGAQPQHF	TGTGCCAGTAGTACGACGGGGGCTCAGCCCCAGCATTTT
TRBV3-1	TRBJ2-5	few	-	CASTFGGGQETQYF	TGTGCCAGCACGTTTGGGGGAGGCCAAGAGACCCAGTACTTC
TRBV7-9	TRBJ2-7	-	-	CASRGGPVSSYEQYF	TGTGCCAGCAGGGGGGGGCCAGTGTCATCCTACGAGCAGTACTTC
TRBV10-3	TRBJ2-7	few	TRBD1	CAIAEGQGRLYEQYF	TGTGCCATCGCAGAGGGACAGGGGAGACTTTACGAGCAGTACTTC
TRBV30	TRBJ2-2	-	-	CAWLSRDPGELFF	TGTGCCTGGCTCTCTAGAGATCCCGGGGAGCTGTTTTTT
TRBV28	TRBJ2-1	-	TRBD1	CASSLGGQGRNEQFF	TGTGCCAGCAGTTTAGGCGGACAGGGCCGTAATGAGCAGTTCTTC
TRBV7-9	TRBJ2-7	few	TRBD2	CASSTSGSDEQYF	TGTGCCAGCAGCACTAGCGGTTCGGACGAGCAGTACTTC
TRBV3-1	TRBJ2-7	many	-	CASSQGGRYEQYF	TGTGCCAGCAGCCAAGGCGGCAGATACGAGCAGTACTTC
TRBV2	TRBJ1-1	-	TRBD1	CASSEAAQGTRTEAFF	TGTGCCAGCAGTGAAGCGGCACAGGGGACCAGAACTGAAGCTTTCTTT
TRBV9	TRBJ1-5	-	-	CASSAGDGHSNQPQHF	TGTGCCAGCAGCGCGGGCGACGGTCATAGCAATCAGCCCCAGCATTTT
TRBV6-1	TRBJ2-1	-	-	CASSERVEQFF	TGTGCCAGCAGTGAAAGGGTTGAGCAGTTCTTC
TRBV28	TRBJ1-5	few	-	CASKSGEGQPQHF	TGTGCCAGCAAGTCAGGGGAAGGCCAGCCCCAGCATTTT
TRBV5-5	TRBJ2-7	few	-	CASSLQPPYEQYF	TGTGCCAGCAGCTTGCAACCTCCCTACGAGCAGTACTTC
TRBV7-2	TRBJ2-2	-	-	CASSNYGDGRELFF	TGTGCCAGCAGCAATTATGGGGACGGCAGGGAGCTGTTTTTT
TRBV3-2	TRBJ1-3	-	-	CASSQKVDSGNTIYF	TGTGCCAGCAGCCAAAAAGTCGACTCTGGAAACACCATATATTTT
TRBV30	TRBJ2-7	-	-	CAWSGMGRPLIQYF	TGTGCCTGGAGTGGAATGGGACGGCCTTTAATACAGTACTTC
TRBV27	TRBJ2-2	-	-	CASSLLPLAAGELFF	TGTGCCAGCAGTTTACTTCCCCTAGCCGCCGGGGAGCTGTTTTTT
TRBV28	TRBJ1-1	many	-	CASSYRLMNTEAFF	TGTGCCAGCAGTTACAGATTGATGAACACTGAAGCTTTCTTT
TRBV28	TRBJ1-6	many	-	CASSLLDRLNSPLHF	TGTGCCAGCAGTTTATTGGACAGACTCAATTCACCCCTCCACTTT
TRBV28	TRBJ1-5	-	TRBD1	CASSTGGVEPQHF	TGTGCCAGCAGCACAGGGGGCGTTGAGCCCCAGCATTTT